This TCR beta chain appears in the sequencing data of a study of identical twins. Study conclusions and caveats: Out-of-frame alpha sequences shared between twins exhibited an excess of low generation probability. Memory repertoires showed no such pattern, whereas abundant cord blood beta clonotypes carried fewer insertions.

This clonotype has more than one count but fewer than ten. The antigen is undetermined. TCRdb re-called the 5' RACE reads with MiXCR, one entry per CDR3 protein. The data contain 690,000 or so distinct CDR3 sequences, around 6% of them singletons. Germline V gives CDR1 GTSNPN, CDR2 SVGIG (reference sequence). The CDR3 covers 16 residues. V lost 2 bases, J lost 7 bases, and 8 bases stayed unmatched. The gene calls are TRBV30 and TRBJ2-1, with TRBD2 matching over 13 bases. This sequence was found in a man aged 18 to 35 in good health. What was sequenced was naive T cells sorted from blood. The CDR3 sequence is CAWSPRTSGSRNEQFF. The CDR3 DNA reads TGTGCCTGGAGTCCACGGACTAGCGGGAGTAGGAATGAGCAGTTCTTC.